Described below is a single T cell receptor beta chain sequence and its context. Its antigen remains unknown. The data stem from a study of PD-1 blockade in classical Hodgkin lymphoma. General observations from the study: The baseline diversity of complete responders showed similarity to that of newly diagnosed patients.

Libraries were prepared by immunoSEQ multiplex PCR; TCRdb keeps only in-frame clonotypes and omits some of them. Among more than 85,000 clones listed, about nine tenths were seen once. Germline CDR1 reads LNHDA; CDR2 reads SQIVND (reference sequence). This CDR3 is 14 amino acids long. Trimming shortened V by 5 bases and J by 6 bases, and 13 bases separated the two germline ends. Time point indicated: cycle 4 day 1 (C4D1), after more than five weeks of nivolumab. After autologous stem cell transplantation all patients relapsed, and prior brentuximab vedotin exposure differed between cohorts. This receptor was taken from a human donor with classical Hodgkin lymphoma. The source material was peripheral blood mononuclear cells (PBMCs), sampled before the fourth cycle of nivolumab. This chain uses TRBV19 with TRBJ2-2; D tentatively fits TRBD1 or TRBD2 (5 bases each). CDR3 nucleotide sequence: TGTGCCAGTAGTCTCACCCGGGACCCCGGGGAGCTGTTTTTT. Its translation: CASSLTRDPGELFF.